This TCR beta chain appears in the sequencing data of a study of neurological immune-mediated disorders. Study outcomes and limitations: The absence of shared CDR3 amino acid sequences among expanded clones across subjects suggests private repertoires in all groups.

This clonotype was counted ten times or more. The antigen remains undetermined. V lost 3 bases to trimming and J lost 2 bases, with 18 bases between them. The CDR3 runs to 17 residues. Germline lookup yields CDR1 SGHRS and CDR2 YFSETQ. The authors made cDNA by 5'RACE with 10-nucleotide random UMIs. TCRdb reprocessed the 5' RACE reads via MiXCR and lists one record per CDR3 protein. In the table there are roughly 65,000 distinct CDR3 sequences, over 4% of which are singletons. The V gene is TRBV5-1, the J gene TRBJ2-1, with a tentative D call TRBD1 (6 bases). The source of this sequence is a human donor with multiple sclerosis. The donor label of this sample is uncertain. What was sequenced was PBMCs. The CDR3 sequence: CASSSDKTGLTYNEQFF. DNA of the CDR3: TGCGCCAGCAGCTCCGACAAGACAGGACTCACCTACAATGAGCAGTTCTTC.